Each of the 21 T cell receptor beta chains below was sequenced from the same sample in a study of PD-L1 blockade in urothelial cancer. Time point in this sample: peripheral blood 6 weeks after treatment start. The repertoire was sequenced with immunoSEQ multiplex PCR; TCRdb's copy has only in-frame clones and lacks some. The sample records under 25,000 clones, approximately 83% being singletons. Sequencing used PBMCs, obtained around atezolizumab (anti-PD-L1) treatment. Every receptor here comes from a man aged 45-60 years with urothelial cancer.

This clone came up once. A read error may account for a junction end that differs from germline. CDR3 amino acids: CASSLLAGGSYEQYF. CDR3 nucleotides: TGTGCTAGCAGCTTACTAGCGGGAGGATCCTACGAGCAGTACTTC. The rearrangement uses TRBV7-7 and TRBJ2-7, with TRBD2 matching 12 bases. CDR3 length equals 15 residues. From germline, CDR1 is SSHAT and CDR2 FNYEAQ (reference sequence).

This rearrangement joins TRBV7-2 to TRBJ2-3; D is ambiguous. This CDR3 region has 14 residues. The V end was cut by 0 bases, the J end by 2 bases, with 6 bases between. From germline, CDR1 is SGHTA and CDR2 FQGNSA. This CDR3 reads CASSLAGVTDTQYF. The DNA for the CDR3 is TGTGCCAGCAGCTTAGCTGGAGTCACAGATACGCAGTATTTT.

The genes are TRBV5-1 and TRBJ2-3; the D gene is possibly TRBD2 (6 bases). V lost 4 bases, J lost 7 bases, and 19 bases lay in between. The germline gives CDR1 SGHRS, CDR2 YFSETQ. The CDR3 is 15 amino acids. The CDR3 bases are TGCGCCAGCAGCACCGGGGCGGGGTCTGGTTATACGCAGTATTTT. This sequence encodes CASSTGAGSGYTQYF.

The chain uses TRBV19 and TRBJ1-4; the D gene is possibly TRBD1 (6 bases). Looked up from germline, CDR1 is LNHDA and CDR2 is SQIVND (reference sequence). V was cut by 10 bases and J by 3 bases, with 15 bases left in between. The CDR3 totals 14 residues. DNA for the CDR3: TGTGCCATCGGGAGGGGGGGACCTAATGAAAAACTGTTTTTT. This translates into CAIGRGGPNEKLFF.

The chain has TRBV6-5 and TRBJ1-1; D gene uncertain. Trimming took off 6 bases at V and 1 base at J, with 12 bases between the two ends. Germline assignment: CDR1 MNHEY and CDR2 SVGAGI. This CDR3 is 14 amino acids long. The CDR3 protein is CASSPSGGNTEAFF. CDR3 coding DNA: TGTGCCAGCAGCCCCTCTGGAGGGAACACTGAAGCTTTCTTT.

This chain links TRBV28 with TRBJ2-6; D possibly corresponds to TRBD1 (6 bases). The CDR3 is 17 amino acids. Germline values: CDR1 MDHEN, CDR2 SYDVKM. V lost 2 bases to trimming and J lost 0 bases, with 11 bases between them. CDR3 DNA: TGTGCCAGCAGTTTAGACAGGCTATACTCTGGGGCCAACGTCCTGACTTTC. The encoded protein is CASSLDRLYSGANVLTF.

The chain uses TRBV5-1 and TRBJ2-6, with 7 bases identical to TRBD1. The germline CDR1 and CDR2 sequences are SGHRS and YFSETQ. V shed 1 base, J shed 0 bases, and the junction held 7 bases outside the gene matches. This CDR3 has 18 residues. In nucleotides, the CDR3 is TGCGCCAGCAGCTTGTGGGACAGCGCTTCCTCTGGGGCCAACGTCCTGACTTTC. Its translation: CASSLWDSASSGANVLTF.

As regards this clone: The junction shows a germline mismatch at one end, possibly a read error. The rearrangement joins TRBV6-5 to TRBJ1-2; no clear D gene. The CDR3 has 13 residues. Germline CDR1 MNHEY, CDR2 SVGAGI. Written as DNA, the CDR3 is TGTGCCAGCAGTTACTTACAGAACAATGGCTACATCTTC. It encodes CASSYLQNNGYIF.

The CDR3: CASWLAGAGTDTQYF. The CDR3 DNA reads as TGTGCCAGCTGGTTAGCGGGGGCTGGCACAGATACGCAGTATTTT. V usage is TRBV5-4 and J usage is TRBJ2-3; 9 bases are shared with TRBD2. Unmatched junction bases numbered 7, after V lost 7 bases and J lost 1 base. CDR3 size: 15 residues. From germline, CDR1 is SGHNT and CDR2 YYREEE (reference sequence).

This chain uses TRBV29-1 with TRBJ1-4, with D unresolved. Trimming pared 6 bases from V and 5 bases from J, leaving 13 bases between. The CDR3 sequence is 13 residues long. Germline lookup yields CDR1 SQVTM and CDR2 ANQGSEA. CDR3 protein: CSVCEVPNEKLFF. CDR3 coding DNA: TGCAGCGTCTGTGAGGTCCCAAATGAAAAACTGTTTTTT.

The chain uses TRBV11-2 and TRBJ2-1; 14 positions match TRBD2. CDR1 SGHAT and CDR2 FQNNGV come from the germline V gene. This CDR3 comprises 16 residues. After removal of 1 base from V and 8 bases from J, the junction contained 4 bases not matched to a gene. CDR3 sequence: CASSLGATSGRDEQFF. The CDR3 DNA sequence: TGTGCCAGCAGCTTAGGCGCGACTAGCGGGAGGGATGAGCAGTTCTTC.

The chain recombines TRBV19 with TRBJ1-5, with D tentatively TRBD1 (5 bases). CDR3 size: 16 residues. Trimming took 1 base from V and 0 from J, leaving 10 bases between them. Germline lookup yields CDR1 LNHDA and CDR2 SQIVND (reference sequence). CDR3 in amino acids: CASSIAGVYSNQPQHF. CDR3 DNA sequence: TGTGCCAGTAGTATAGCGGGGGTTTATAGCAATCAGCCCCAGCATTTT.

The chain joins TRBV28 to TRBJ2-6, with 9 bases identical to TRBD1. Trimming cost V 5 bases and J 0 bases; bases outside gene matches: 5. Germline CDR1 MDHEN, CDR2 SYDVKM. This CDR3 has 17 amino acids. The CDR3 coding sequence is TGTGCCAGCAGTGGGGGACAGGGCGGCTCTGGGGCCAACGTCCTGACTTTC. Translating gives CASSGGQGGSGANVLTF.

The chain has TRBV18 and TRBJ1-1; TRBD1 matches 7 bases. Trimming removed 3 bases from V and 4 bases from J; junction bases left unmatched: 2. Germline values: CDR1 KGHSH, CDR2 LQKENI. The CDR3 consists of 13 residues. CDR3 sequence (DNA): TGTGCCAGCTCACCCTCAGGGGGCACTGAAGCTTTCTTT. Translating it yields CASSPSGGTEAFF.

The chain employs TRBV4-1 and TRBJ1-1; D remains unclear. Germline V CDR1 and CDR2: MGHRA, YSYEKL. The length of the CDR3 is 16 residues. Trimming stripped 3 bases from V and 0 bases from J, with 14 bases between. The CDR3 DNA sequence: TGCGCCAGCAGCCACCCGGAGGTAACCCTGAACACTGAAGCTTTCTTT. Translation gives CASSHPEVTLNTEAFF.

The chain couples TRBV27 to TRBJ2-1, with D uncertain. The CDR3 runs to 17 residues. CDR1 is MNHEY and CDR2 is SMNVEV in the germline V gene (reference sequence). Between the trimmed V and J ends, which lost 4 bases and 0 bases, there was a span of 16 bases. The CDR3 nucleotides read TGTGCCAGCAGTTCTAGACGAAGTTCCTCCTCCTACAATGAGCAGTTCTTC. It encodes CASSSRRSSSSYNEQFF.

The chain recombines TRBV9 with TRBJ2-5; 12 bases agree with TRBD2. Trimming cost V 2 bases and J 5 bases; bases outside gene matches: 13. The length of the CDR3 is 18 residues. Germline values: CDR1 SGDLS, CDR2 YYNGEE. The CDR3 nucleotides are TGTGCCAGCAGCGTGACTAGCGGGGGCGCCATGGGTAGGGAGACCCAGTACTTC. Protein: CASSVTSGGAMGRETQYF.

This clone was seen just once. The chain combines TRBV27 with TRBJ2-7; possibly TRBD1 for D (6 bases). Germline V gene data show CDR1 as MNHEY and CDR2 as SMNVEV (reference sequence). The CDR3 covers 15 residues. The V and J ends lost 6 bases and 3 bases respectively, with 18 bases between them. CDR3 in DNA: TGTGCCAGCAGCCCAGGGGCCCAGAACTTCTACGAGCAGTACGTC. This sequence encodes CASSPGAQNFYEQYV.

This chain links TRBV5-1 with TRBJ2-7; 10 nucleotides align to TRBD1. The CDR3 contains 15 residues. Germline values: CDR1 SGHRS, CDR2 YFSETQ. V trimming: 5 bases; J trimming: 6 bases; junction bases outside the gene matches: 11. In DNA form, the CDR3 reads TGCGCCAGCAGGAGCCGCCCCGGGACAGGGGTCGAGCAGTACTTC. Translating it yields CASRSRPGTGVEQYF.

This sequence joins TRBV7-2 and TRBJ1-2; D is perhaps TRBD1 (5 bases). CDR3 length: 13 residues. V was trimmed by 5 bases and J by 2 bases, leaving 9 bases between them. Germline CDR1 is SGHTA and CDR2 is FQGNSA. In DNA form, the CDR3 reads TGTGCCAGCAGCAGCAGGGTAAACTATGGCTACACCTTC. It specifies CASSSRVNYGYTF.

V gene TRBV9 combines with J gene TRBJ2-5; TRBD1 is a possible D gene (6 bases). The CDR3 loop spans 14 amino acids. Germline CDR1 SGDLS, CDR2 YYNGEE. Trimming pared 3 bases from V and 1 base from J, leaving 10 bases between. The CDR3 region has the DNA TGTGCCAGCAGCGCACTAGGGGGCCAAGAGACCCAGTACTTC. Its protein is CASSALGGQETQYF.